This TCR beta chain appears in the sequencing data of a study of blood T cell repertoires in COVID-19. Background on the study: The samples span acute and convalescent COVID-19 from the United States, Italy and Spain. PBMCs, B-cell-depleted T cells, or T cells were the source of the cDNA or gDNA that made up the material.

Per the original methods: Amplified reference gene primers provided the basis for estimating nucleated cell counts. Data came from immunoSEQ multiplex PCR; TCRdb stores just in-frame clones and leaves some out. The DNA gave D and trimming, while V, J and clone size come from that table. The sample gives a few hundred thousand clones, more than 75% of which show up once; approximately 9.4% is in the top ten. This CDR3 has 15 amino acids. Germline CDR1 and CDR2: MNHEY and SVGEGT. Trimming stripped 2 bases from V and 4 bases from J, with 12 bases between. J is TRBJ1-3 and V is TRBV6-2 or TRBV6-3; TRBD1 is a possible D gene (5 bases). Sequencing was done on a sample of peripheral blood. The sequence derives from a man in his forties who had recovered from COVID-19. CDR3 nucleotide sequence: TGTGCCAGCAGTTACGCGGGACGGATCGGAAACACCATATATTTT. It is translated as CASSYAGRIGNTIYF.